This T cell receptor beta chain was found in a study of glioma-infiltrating T cells after dendritic cell vaccination. Findings and limits, study-wide: TCR clonality showed no direct relationship with survival.

Time point: after dendritic cell vaccination, including at tumor progression/relapse. No glioblastoma patient carried an isocitrate dehydrogenase mutation. Remarks on this clone: The antigen remains undetermined.

TCRdb keeps only in-frame clones here, not all; method: immunoSEQ multiplex PCR. The table includes 50,000 to 75,000 clones, under 90% detected once. CDR3 length: 15 amino acids. With 6 bases removed from V and 2 bases from J, the gap between germline ends came to 16 bases. The germline gives CDR1 MNHNS, CDR2 SASEGT. This TCR was recovered from a human donor with glioblastoma. The V and J genes are TRBV6-1 and TRBJ2-5, with D tentatively TRBD1 (5 bases). Sequences were derived from blood, sampled after dendritic cell vaccination. CDR3 DNA: TGTGCCAGCAGGTCGCCAGGGCCCACTCAAGAGACCCAGTACTTC. Its protein is CASRSPGPTQETQYF.